What follows are 27 T cell receptor beta chains derived from one specimen sequenced in a study of cytomegalovirus exposure and HLA in healthy donors (dated by TCRdb to about 2017). Libraries were made using the immunoSEQ multiplex PCR assay. For the multiplex PCR, a mixture combining 60 forward primers for TCR Vbeta segments and 13 reverse primers for TCR Jbeta segments was used. TCRdb took this table from immuneACCESS and kept in-frame rearrangements with V and J called. Such tables lack part of the clones; where checked against another copy, unresolved V genes explain under half of the gap, and the rest is unexplained. This sample is represented by under 200,000 clones; 75% to 80% of them were singletons. Jointly, the top ten make up around 3% of the sample. The sample taken for sequencing was PBMCs. Receptor source: a woman aged 40 to 50 in good health and CMV-seropositive.

V is TRBV6-6 and J is TRBJ1-1; the D is unclear. The CDR3 loop spans 13 amino acids. Looked up from germline, CDR1 is MNHNY and CDR2 is SVGAGI (reference sequence). V was cut by 5 bases and J by 1 base, with 8 bases left in between. CDR3 sequence: CASSPAENTEAFF. The CDR3 bases are TGTGCCAGCAGTCCGGCGGAGAACACTGAAGCTTTCTTT.

V usage is TRBV18 and J usage is TRBJ1-2; D is unclear. Germline CDR1 KGHSH, CDR2 LQKENI. The length of the CDR3 is 13 residues. V was clipped by 3 bases and J by 6 bases, with 11 bases between them. For the CDR3, the DNA is TGTGCCAGCTCACCCCGAGGAGAGGATGGCTACACCTTC. This translates into CASSPRGEDGYTF.

The chain couples TRBV5-1 to TRBJ2-3; TRBD1 agrees at 7 bases. CDR1 is SGHRS, CDR2 YFSETQ, per germline. V shed 0 bases, J shed 3 bases, and the junction held 1 base outside the gene matches. The CDR3 sequence is 14 residues long. CDR3 DNA sequence: TGCGCCAGCAGCTTGGCACAGGGGACAGATACGCAGTATTTT. This gives the protein CASSLAQGTDTQYF.

CDR3 DNA: TGTGCCTCCCAAGACAGTGTTTATGGCTACACCTTC. Residues: CASQDSVYGYTF. V usage is TRBV30 and J usage is TRBJ1-2; weak D call: TRBD1 (5 bases). In germline, CDR1 is GTSNPN, CDR2 SVGIG (reference sequence). The CDR3 covers 12 residues. V was cut by 7 bases and J by 5 bases, with 14 bases left in between.

In its sample, this clone was seen once. The chain is built from TRBV2 and TRBJ2-2; D possibly corresponds to TRBD1 (5 bases). Germline lookup yields CDR1 SNHLY and CDR2 FYNNEI. There are 15 residues in the CDR3. Trimming removed 2 bases from V and 5 bases from J, with 12 bases in between. The CDR3 DNA sequence: TGTGCCAGCAGTGAAAGGGCAGGGCGAACCGGGGAGCTGTTTTTT. Translating it yields CASSERAGRTGELFF.

The chain links TRBV2 to TRBJ2-2; D perhaps matches TRBD1 (6 bases). Trimming took off 6 bases at V and 5 bases at J, with 13 bases between the two ends. Germline loops: CDR1 SNHLY, CDR2 FYNNEI. The CDR3 spans 14 residues. The CDR3 nucleotides are TGTGCCAGCAGCACAGGGTGGGGTACCGGGGAGCTGTTTTTT. Its translation is CASSTGWGTGELFF.

V gene TRBV19 combines with J gene TRBJ2-7, with TRBD1 as a possible D gene (5 bases). This CDR3 is built from 12 residues. Germline loops: CDR1 LNHDA, CDR2 SQIVND (reference sequence). Trimming stripped 3 bases from V and 6 bases from J, with 9 bases between. The CDR3 DNA follows: TGTGCCAGTAGTATTGGGGCAAGCGAGCAGTACTTC. It translates to CASSIGASEQYF. Drawing the rest from reference TRBV19 and TRBJ2-7, the complete variable domain is DGGITQSPKYLFRKEGQNVTLSCEQNLNHDAMYWYRQDPGQGLRLIYYSQIVNDFQKGDIAEGYSVSREKKESFPLTVTSAQKNPTAFYLCASSIGASEQYFGPGTRLTVT.

This chain joins TRBV19 and TRBJ2-5; a possible D gene is TRBD2 (6 bases). Deletions cut 3 bases from V and 2 bases from J, with 13 bases between. The germline V gene has CDR1 LNHDA and CDR2 SQIVND (reference sequence). This CDR3 region has 15 residues. CDR3 amino acids: CASSIMRGPQETQYF. In nucleotides, the CDR3 is TGTGCCAGTAGTATTATGCGGGGCCCTCAAGAGACCCAGTACTTC.

The CDR3 loop reads CASSQAPGQAHGYTF. The CDR3 region has the DNA TGCGCCAGCAGCCAAGCTCCTGGACAGGCCCATGGCTACACCTTC. The J gene is TRBJ1-2, the V gene TRBV4-3; 7 bases align to TRBD1. The CDR3 runs 15 residues. The germline V gene has CDR1 LGHNA and CDR2 YSLEER. Trimming took 1 base from V and 6 from J; bases not matched to a gene: 8.

The V call is TRBV29-1, the J call TRBJ1-1, with D maybe TRBD1 (6 bases). The CDR3 is made up of 13 amino acids. The V gene lost 4 bases and the J gene lost 4 bases, with 13 bases spanning the gap. CDR1 SQVTM and CDR2 ANQGSEA come from the germline V gene. The CDR3 coding sequence is TGCAGCGTTGTACGCAGGGGTCGCACTGAAGCTTTCTTT. This translates into CSVVRRGRTEAFF.

The chain couples TRBV6-5 to TRBJ2-1, with D possibly being TRBD2 (5 bases). Trimming left V 4 bases short and J 3 bases short, with 10 bases between. The CDR3 runs to 14 residues. Germline CDR1 MNHEY, CDR2 SVGAGI. This chain's CDR3 is CASSSRTVYNEQFF. The CDR3 region has the DNA TGTGCCAGCAGTTCCAGGACTGTCTACAATGAGCAGTTCTTC.

This chain links TRBV6-6 with TRBJ1-2; 10 positions match TRBD1. The V segment lost 5 bases and the J segment 8 bases; nucleotides outside the gene matches: 8. CDR1 is MNHNY and CDR2 is SVGAGI in the germline V gene (reference sequence). There are 14 residues in the CDR3. In DNA, the CDR3 is TGTGCCAGCAGTGGACAGGGGGGGTTTGAGGGCTACACCTTC. Its translation is CASSGQGGFEGYTF.

The chain carries TRBV2 and TRBJ1-2; D is uncertain. CDR3 length: 13 residues. The germline V gene has CDR1 SNHLY and CDR2 FYNNEI. V shed 2 bases and J shed 3 bases, with 7 bases lying between them. CDR3 nucleotides: TGTGCCAGCAGTGAAAGAGGAGACTATGGCTACACCTTC. Protein sequence: CASSERGDYGYTF.

A few counts support this clone. The genes are TRBV6-6 and TRBJ2-1; 8 nucleotides line up with TRBD1. The CDR3 is made up of 16 amino acids. After removal of 7 bases from V and 6 bases from J, the junction contained 14 bases not matched to a gene. Per the germline V gene, CDR1 is MNHNY and CDR2 is SVGAGI (reference sequence). The DNA for the CDR3 is TGTGCCAGCACCGGACAGGGTAAAGGCCCGGGCAATGAGCAGTTCTTC. It is translated as CASTGQGKGPGNEQFF.

This clone was counted only a few times. The J gene is TRBJ1-1, the V gene TRBV20-1; D is unresolved. Trimming pared 7 bases from V and 5 bases from J, leaving 11 bases between. The CDR3 has 11 amino acids. Germline lookup yields CDR1 DFQATT and CDR2 SNEGSKA (reference sequence). The CDR3 DNA sequence: TGCAGTGTCCGGAGGGTAACTGAAGCTTTCTTT. Its translation is CSVRRVTEAFF.

This sequence joins TRBV7-2 and TRBJ2-5; 11 nucleotides agree with TRBD1. The germline V gene has CDR1 SGHTA and CDR2 FQGNSA. The CDR3 consists of 15 residues. The junction had 7 bases not matched to a gene; V was cut back by 5 bases and J by 5 bases. As DNA, the CDR3 is TGTGCCAGCAGCGTCCGGACAGGGGGCGCGGAGACCCAGTACTTC. Amino acid sequence: CASSVRTGGAETQYF.

Written as DNA, the CDR3 is TGTGCCAGCAGCAGCAACAGGGGGCTCGGTGGCTACACCTTC. It codes for CASSSNRGLGGYTF. This chain uses TRBV7-2 with TRBJ1-2, with TRBD1 matching 9 bases. This CDR3 has 14 residues. The germline V gene encodes CDR1 SGHTA and CDR2 FQGNSA. The V segment lost 5 bases and the J segment 7 bases; nucleotides outside the gene matches: 8. The whole variable domain, remainder taken from reference TRBV7-2 and TRBJ1-2, is GAGVSQSPSNKVTEKGKDVELRCDPISGHTALYWYRQSLGQGLEFLIYFQGNSAPDKSGLPSDRFSAERTGGSVSTLTIQRTQQEDSAVYLCASSSNRGLGGYTFGSGTRLTVV.

This clone turned up a few times. The rearrangement uses TRBV28 and TRBJ1-4; TRBD1 might be the D (5 bases). The CDR3 sequence is 16 residues long. Germline V CDR1 and CDR2: MDHEN, SYDVKM. With 3 bases removed from V and 10 bases from J, the gap between germline ends came to 21 bases. In DNA form, the CDR3 reads TGTGCCAGCAGTTTGGGGGGGTACAGCCAGGTGGGAAAACTGTTTTTT. It specifies CASSLGGYSQVGKLFF.

The chain combines TRBV7-7 with TRBJ2-2, with 11 bases identical to TRBD2. Germline values: CDR1 SSHAT, CDR2 FNYEAQ (reference sequence). Unmatched junction bases numbered 7, after V lost 3 bases and J lost 1 base. CDR3 length: 18 residues. CDR3 in DNA: TGTGCCAGCAGCTTCCCCGGGACTAGCGGTCAGAACACCGGGGAGCTGTTTTTT. Its protein product is CASSFPGTSGQNTGELFF.

The CDR3 spells CASSRGSGNEQFF. As DNA, the CDR3 is TGTGCCAGCAGCCGTGGGAGTGGCAATGAGCAGTTCTTC. The V and J genes are TRBV4-2 and TRBJ2-1, with D tentatively TRBD2 (5 bases). CDR3 length: 13 residues. CDR1 is LGHNA and CDR2 is YNFKEQ in the germline V gene. The ends were cut back, 4 bases at V and 6 bases at J, with 10 bases in the middle.

The rearrangement links TRBV19 to TRBJ1-2, with TRBD1 matching 10 bases. Germline lookup yields CDR1 LNHDA and CDR2 SQIVND (reference sequence). With V trimmed by 9 bases and J by 7 bases, 5 bases remained unmatched. This CDR3 is built from 12 residues. CDR3 sequence (DNA): TGTGCCAGCCTGACAGGGGGCAGTGGCTACACCTTC. Its translation is CASLTGGSGYTF.

This clone has more than one count but fewer than ten. The gene calls are TRBV5-1 and TRBJ1-1; tentative D call: TRBD1 (6 bases). V shed 0 bases and J shed 5 bases, with 11 bases lying between them. Looked up from germline, CDR1 is SGHRS and CDR2 is YFSETQ. CDR3 size: 14 residues. CDR3: CASSLDRVGTEAFF. CDR3 nucleotide sequence: TGCGCCAGCAGCTTGGACAGGGTTGGTACTGAAGCTTTCTTT.

The chain combines TRBV10-2 with TRBJ2-5; TRBD2 aligns across 9 bases. Judging by the DNA end, TRBJ2-7 fits better; the J call may be wrong. This CDR3 is 15 amino acids long. Germline loops: CDR1 WSHSY, CDR2 SAAADI. The CDR3 spells CASKSAGGPYYEQYF. In DNA, the CDR3 is TGCGCCAGCAAATCAGCGGGGGGTCCCTACTACGAGCAGTACTTC.

The gene calls are TRBV5-4 and TRBJ2-5; 8 bases match TRBD2. V gave up 3 bases and J gave up 11 bases; unmatched junction bases: 18. Looked up from germline, CDR1 is SGHNT and CDR2 is YYREEE (reference sequence). CDR3 length: 16 residues. As DNA, the CDR3 is TGTGCCAGCAGCTCCCCGGGACTAGGGATTGAGGAGGAGCAGTACTTC. Translation gives CASSSPGLGIEEEQYF.

The DNA for the CDR3 is TGTGCCAGCAGCGTAGAGGCAGGTTACACTGAAGCTTTCTTT. Translation gives CASSVEAGYTEAFF. This chain links TRBV9 with TRBJ1-1, with unresolved D. V was shortened by 0 bases and J by 3 bases, with 9 bases between the two germline ends. The CDR3 covers 14 residues. Germline CDR1 is SGDLS and CDR2 is YYNGEE.

This chain uses TRBV5-4 with TRBJ2-3; 8 nucleotides match TRBD1. V lost 4 bases and J lost 4; bases outside the gene matches: 5. This CDR3 contains 14 residues. Germline V lookup: CDR1 SGHNT, CDR2 YYREEE (reference sequence). Written as DNA, the CDR3 is TGTGCCAGCAGCCCAGCGACAGGGGCAGATACGCAGTATTTT. This translates into CASSPATGADTQYF.

The CDR3: CASTLEGPRGNEQFF. As DNA, the CDR3 is TGTGCCAGCACCCTCGAAGGGCCCAGGGGGAATGAGCAGTTCTTC. The V gene is TRBV27, the J gene TRBJ2-1; 7 nucleotides match TRBD1. CDR1 is MNHEY and CDR2 is SMNVEV in the germline V gene (reference sequence). This CDR3 region has 15 residues. J gave up 7 bases and V 7 bases, and 13 bases lay outside the gene matches.